The 5 T cell receptor beta chains reported below all come from one sample, sequenced in a study of CD8 T cells in ankylosing spondylitis. TCRdb redid the calling of the 5' RACE reads with MiXCR, one entry per CDR3 protein. Of around 330,000 distinct CDR3 sequences listed, approximately 10% were seen once; the top ten hold 9.1%. Sequencing was done on a sample of blood, either unsorted or a sorted T cell fraction (not recorded which). Receptors originate from a female donor with ankylosing spondylitis or in good health (not recorded which).

The genes are TRBV27 and TRBJ2-1; 13 nucleotides align to TRBD2. This CDR3 has 16 amino acids. CDR1 and CDR2 (germline): MNHEY, SMNVEV (reference sequence). Trimming at V came to 3 bases and at J to 7 bases, leaving 6 bases not matched to a gene. This chain's CDR3 is CASSFTSGGAVNEQFF. DNA of the CDR3: TGTGCCAGCAGTTTTACTAGCGGGGGGGCAGTGAATGAGCAGTTCTTC.

This clonotype was seen at least ten times. V is TRBV20-1 and J is TRBJ2-5, with D uncertain. The V and J ends lost 3 bases and 0 bases respectively, with 8 bases between them. Per germline, CDR1 DFQATT and CDR2 SNEGSKA (reference sequence). The CDR3 contains 13 residues. This CDR3 reads CSASTEYQETQYF. In DNA form, the CDR3 reads TGCAGTGCTAGTACGGAATACCAAGAGACCCAGTACTTC.

This clonotype was seen more than once but under ten times. The chain carries TRBV6-2 or TRBV6-3 and TRBJ2-7; D gene unclear. CDR1 and CDR2 (germline): MNHEY, SVGEGT. This CDR3 is 12 amino acids long. V was cut by 6 bases and J by 2 bases, with 8 bases left in between. The CDR3 nucleotides are TGTGCCAGCAGCCACATTACCTACGAGCAGTACTTC. This gives the protein CASSHITYEQYF.

This clonotype has at least ten counts. The J gene is TRBJ2-3, the V gene TRBV5-1; 10 bases map to TRBD1. Trimming cost V 0 bases and J 3 bases; bases outside gene matches: 4. The CDR3 runs 16 residues. The germline CDR1 and CDR2 sequences are SGHRS and YFSETQ. The CDR3 here is CASSLGQGAGTDTQYF. The CDR3 DNA sequence: TGCGCCAGCAGCTTGGGACAGGGGGCAGGAACAGATACGCAGTATTTT. The full variable domain, rest sourced from reference TRBV5-1 and TRBJ2-3, is KAGVTQTPRYLIKTRGQQVTLSCSPISGHRSVSWYQQTPGQGLQFLFEYFSETQRNKGNFPGRFSGRQFSNSRSEMNVSTLELGDSALYLCASSLGQGAGTDTQYFGPGTRLTVL.

As regards this clonotype: A clone one base away is much larger, so this may be a read error. This chain joins TRBV6-5 and TRBJ2-7, with 12 nucleotides matching TRBD1. Trimming cost V 6 bases and J 7 bases; bases outside gene matches: 10. Germline V CDR1 and CDR2: MNHEY, SVGAGI. This CDR3 is built from 15 residues. CDR3 in DNA: TGTGCCAGCAGATACCCGGGACAGGGGGCTTGGGAGCAGTACTTC. Its translation: CASRYPGQGAWEQYF.